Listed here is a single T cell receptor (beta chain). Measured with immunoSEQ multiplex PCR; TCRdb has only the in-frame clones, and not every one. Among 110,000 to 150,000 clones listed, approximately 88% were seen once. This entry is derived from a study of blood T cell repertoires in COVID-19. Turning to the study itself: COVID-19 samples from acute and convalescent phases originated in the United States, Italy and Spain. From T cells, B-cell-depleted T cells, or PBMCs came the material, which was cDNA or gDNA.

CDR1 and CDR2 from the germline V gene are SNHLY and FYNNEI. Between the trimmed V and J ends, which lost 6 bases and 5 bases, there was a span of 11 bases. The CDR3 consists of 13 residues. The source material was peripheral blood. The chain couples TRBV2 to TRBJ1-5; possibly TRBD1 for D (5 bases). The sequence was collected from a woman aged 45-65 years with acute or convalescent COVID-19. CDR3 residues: CASRVGQDQPQHF. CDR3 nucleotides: TGTGCCAGCAGAGTTGGACAAGATCAGCCCCAGCATTTT.